This section outlines one TCR beta chain sequence together with its context. This clone was observed once. What antigen it recognizes has not been identified. The input lacks base qualities; no much larger clone sits a single base away. The sample belongs to a study of blood T cell repertoires in COVID-19 (dated by TCRdb to the early 2020s). For context, the study as a whole: Collaborator samples came from the United States, Italy and Spain and covered acute and convalescent phases of COVID-19. The prospective study material was composed of cDNA or gDNA derived from T cells, B-cell-depleted T cells, or PBMCs. Subjects who had been exposed to COVID-19, were actively infected with it, or had recovered from it provided the deeply sampled blood TCRbeta repertoires that made up the dataset. A freely available public database, intended as a resource for researchers studying the immune response to SARS-CoV-2, is where the repertoires were released. The samples were drawn from two sources: the first 160 participants of the ongoing ImmuneRACE study, and 950 to 1,500 subjects contributed by 6 global collaborators. A de-identified subject ID, COVID-19 status, age in years and sex were almost always included in the sample metadata. Where available, HLA class I and class II types were obtained from metadata supplied by the sample provider rather than from assay-based typing. What the research found in general, with its limitations: Clinical and demographic metadata were provided uncurated, with the amount varying by source and participant.

Whole blood was collected in K2EDTA tubes by collaborating institutions according to the institutions' own protocols. For TCRbeta analysis, collaborators shipped samples in one of three forms: frozen whole blood, isolated PBMCs, or DNA extracted from either of those sample types. As encoded in the germline V gene, CDR1 is SGHRS while CDR2 is YFSETQ. The CDR3 spans 17 residues, from the cysteine through the phenylalanine. The kept DNA is CDR3 alone, 51 bases in frame from the first base. Trimming leaves V shorter by 1 base and J shorter by 5 bases, with the junction holding 9 bases beyond the gene matches. The immunoSEQ Assay, a bias-controlled multiplex PCR, was used to amplify TCRbeta CDR3 regions from genomic DNA. As for the original processing: The number of nucleated cells in each sample was estimated by amplification of reference gene primers within the assay. To quantify the absolute abundance of each unique TCRbeta CDR3 rearrangement, sequence reads were collapsed and filtered. Productive Simpson clonality was computed per sample as the square root of Simpson's diversity index over productive rearrangements. TCRdb mirrors the immuneACCESS table, restricted to in-frame sequences. Some clones are absent from its copies; in checked studies, under half trace to an unresolved V gene, and the reason for the others is unknown. That table supplies the V and J calls and clone size; D and trimming were determined from the DNA. Here the sample has about 210,000 clones; about four fifths occur a single time. The leading ten clones occupy 8.2% of the sample.

The source of this sequence is a woman in her fifties or sixties with acute or convalescent COVID-19. In this chain, TRBV5-1 is recombined with TRBJ1-5, and 10 junction bases match TRBD1. Sequences were obtained from peripheral blood. CDR3 sequence: CASSLYPGQGLDQPQHF. The bases read TGCGCCAGCAGCTTGTATCCGGGACAGGGGCTCGATCAGCCCCAGCATTTT.